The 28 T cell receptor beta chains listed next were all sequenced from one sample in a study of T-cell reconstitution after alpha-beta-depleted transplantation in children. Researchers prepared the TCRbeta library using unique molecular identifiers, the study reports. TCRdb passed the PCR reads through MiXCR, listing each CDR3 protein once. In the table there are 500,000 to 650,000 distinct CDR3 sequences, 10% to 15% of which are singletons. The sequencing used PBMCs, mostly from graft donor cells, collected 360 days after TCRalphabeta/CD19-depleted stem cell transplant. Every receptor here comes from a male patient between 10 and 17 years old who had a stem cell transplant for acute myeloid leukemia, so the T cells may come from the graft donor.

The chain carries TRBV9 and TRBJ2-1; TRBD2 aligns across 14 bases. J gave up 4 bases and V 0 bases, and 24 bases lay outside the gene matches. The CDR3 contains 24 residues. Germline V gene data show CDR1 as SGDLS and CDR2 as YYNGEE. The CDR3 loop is CASSVVPRGTLGTSGSEVYNEQFF. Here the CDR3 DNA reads TGTGCCAGCAGCGTAGTCCCAAGGGGCACTCTCGGGACTAGCGGGAGCGAAGTGTACAATGAGCAGTTCTTC.

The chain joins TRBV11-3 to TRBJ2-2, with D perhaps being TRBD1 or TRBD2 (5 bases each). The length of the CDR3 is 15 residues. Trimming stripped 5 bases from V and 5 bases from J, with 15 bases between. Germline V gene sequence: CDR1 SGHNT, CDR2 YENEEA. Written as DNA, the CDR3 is TGTGCCAGCAGCGGCATCCGGGACGGGACCGGGGAGCTGTTTTTT. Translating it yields CASSGIRDGTGELFF.

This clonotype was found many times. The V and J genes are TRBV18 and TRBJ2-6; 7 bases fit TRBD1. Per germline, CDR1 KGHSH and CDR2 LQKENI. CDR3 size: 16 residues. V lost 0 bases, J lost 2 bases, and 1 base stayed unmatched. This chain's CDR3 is CASSPPGTAGANVLTF. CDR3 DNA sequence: TGTGCCAGCTCACCACCCGGGACAGCTGGGGCCAACGTCCTGACTTTC.

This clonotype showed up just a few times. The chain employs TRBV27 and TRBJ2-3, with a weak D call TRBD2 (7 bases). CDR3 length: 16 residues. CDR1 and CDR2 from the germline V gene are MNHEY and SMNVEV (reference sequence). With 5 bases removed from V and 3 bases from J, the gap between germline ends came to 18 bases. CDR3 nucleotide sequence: TGTGCCAGCAGTCCGATCGGGGGGCGCGGGACAGATACGCAGTATTTT. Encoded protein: CASSPIGGRGTDTQYF.

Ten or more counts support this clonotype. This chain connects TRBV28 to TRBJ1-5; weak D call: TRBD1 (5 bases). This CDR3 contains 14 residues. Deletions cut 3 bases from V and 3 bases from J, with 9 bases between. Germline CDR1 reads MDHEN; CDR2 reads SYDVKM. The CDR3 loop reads CASSLGLLNQPQHF. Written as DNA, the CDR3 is TGTGCCAGCAGTTTGGGGCTGCTCAATCAGCCCCAGCATTTT.

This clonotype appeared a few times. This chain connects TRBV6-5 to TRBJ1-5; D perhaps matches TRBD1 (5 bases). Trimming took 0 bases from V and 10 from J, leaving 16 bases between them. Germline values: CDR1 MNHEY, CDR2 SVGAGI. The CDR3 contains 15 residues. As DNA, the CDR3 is TGTGCCAGCAGTTACTCTGCAGGGAAATTAAATCCCCAGCATTTT. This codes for CASSYSAGKLNPQHF.

This CDR3 reads CASSQDRLAGIETQYF. The CDR3 DNA reads TGCGCCAGCAGCCAAGATCGGCTAGCGGGAATAGAGACCCAGTACTTC. The V gene is TRBV4-3, the J gene TRBJ2-5, with 9 bases lining up with TRBD2. V shed 0 bases, J shed 4 bases, and the junction held 6 bases outside the gene matches. This CDR3 is 16 amino acids long. Germline V gene data show CDR1 as LGHNA and CDR2 as YSLEER.

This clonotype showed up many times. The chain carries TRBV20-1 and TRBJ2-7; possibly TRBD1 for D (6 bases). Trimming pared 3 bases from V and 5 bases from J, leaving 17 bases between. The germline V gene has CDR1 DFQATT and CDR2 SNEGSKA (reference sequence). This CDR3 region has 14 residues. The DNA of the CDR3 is TGCAGTGCTAGGTCGGGACAAAAAGCCCACGAGCAGTACTTC. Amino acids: CSARSGQKAHEQYF.

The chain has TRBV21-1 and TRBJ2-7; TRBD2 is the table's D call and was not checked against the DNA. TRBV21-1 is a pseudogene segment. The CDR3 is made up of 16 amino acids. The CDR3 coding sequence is TGTGCCAGCAGCACAAGGGGAGGGGACGGCTCCTACGAGCAGTACTTC. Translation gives CASSTRGGDGSYEQYF.

Here the CDR3 reads CASSSPPGPYNEQFF. Written as DNA, the CDR3 is TGTGCCAGCAGCTCTCCTCCCGGACCATACAATGAGCAGTTCTTC. The chain uses TRBV5-5 and TRBJ2-1; D is undetermined. From germline, CDR1 is SGHKS and CDR2 YYEKEE (reference sequence). The CDR3 runs to 15 residues. V was trimmed by 3 bases and J by 4 bases, leaving 14 bases between them.

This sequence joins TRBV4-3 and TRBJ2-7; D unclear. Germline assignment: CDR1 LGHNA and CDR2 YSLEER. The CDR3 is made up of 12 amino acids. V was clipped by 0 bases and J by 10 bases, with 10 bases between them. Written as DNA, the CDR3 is TGCGCCAGCAGCCAAGATATGGTCTCCCAGTACTTC. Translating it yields CASSQDMVSQYF.

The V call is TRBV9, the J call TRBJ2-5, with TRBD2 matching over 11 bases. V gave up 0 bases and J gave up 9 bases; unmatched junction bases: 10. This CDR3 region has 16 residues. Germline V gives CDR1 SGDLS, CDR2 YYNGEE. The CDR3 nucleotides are TGTGCCAGCAGCGTAGCGGGGACTAGCGGACCCCAGGCCCAGTACTTC. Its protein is CASSVAGTSGPQAQYF.

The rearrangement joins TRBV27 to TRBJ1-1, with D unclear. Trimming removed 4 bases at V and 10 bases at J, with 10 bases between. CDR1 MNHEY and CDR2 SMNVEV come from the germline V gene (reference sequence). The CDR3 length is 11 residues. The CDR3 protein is CASSSRVGAFF. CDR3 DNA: TGTGCCAGCAGTTCCCGGGTGGGAGCTTTCTTT.

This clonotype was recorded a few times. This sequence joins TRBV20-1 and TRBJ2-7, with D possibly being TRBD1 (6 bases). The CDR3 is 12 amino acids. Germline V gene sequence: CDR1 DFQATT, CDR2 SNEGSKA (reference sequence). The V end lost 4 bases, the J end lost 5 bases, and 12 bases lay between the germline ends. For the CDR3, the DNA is TGCAGTGCTACGGCGTCAGGGGACGAGCAGTACTTC. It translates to CSATASGDEQYF.

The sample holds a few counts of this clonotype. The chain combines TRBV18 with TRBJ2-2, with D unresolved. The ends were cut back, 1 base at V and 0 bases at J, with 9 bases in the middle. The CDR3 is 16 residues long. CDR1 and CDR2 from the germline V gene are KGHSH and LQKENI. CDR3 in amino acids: CASSPRLTSNTGELFF. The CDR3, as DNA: TGTGCCAGCTCACCACGTCTGACCTCGAACACCGGGGAGCTGTTTTTT.

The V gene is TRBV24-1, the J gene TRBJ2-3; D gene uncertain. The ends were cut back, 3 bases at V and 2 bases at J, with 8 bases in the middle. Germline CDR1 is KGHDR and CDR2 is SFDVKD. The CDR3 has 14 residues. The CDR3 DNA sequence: TGTGCCACCAGTGATGGTACCGTCACAGATACGCAGTATTTT. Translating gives CATSDGTVTDTQYF.

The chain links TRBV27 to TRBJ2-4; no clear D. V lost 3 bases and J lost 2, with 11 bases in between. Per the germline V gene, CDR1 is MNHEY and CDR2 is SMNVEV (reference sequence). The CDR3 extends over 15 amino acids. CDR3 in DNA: TGTGCCAGCAGTTTCCTCCCCGGAACCAAAAACATTCAGTACTTC. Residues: CASSFLPGTKNIQYF.

The CDR3 DNA is TGTGCCAGCGAGGAGGGGGTTCTAGCGGGAGGGATCTACAATGAGCAGTTCTTC. It codes for CASEEGVLAGGIYNEQFF. V is TRBV11-1 and J is TRBJ2-1; 12 nucleotides match TRBD2. CDR1 SGHAT and CDR2 FQDESV come from the germline V gene (reference sequence). The CDR3 is made up of 18 amino acids. J was trimmed by 3 bases and V by 8 bases; bases with no gene match: 14.

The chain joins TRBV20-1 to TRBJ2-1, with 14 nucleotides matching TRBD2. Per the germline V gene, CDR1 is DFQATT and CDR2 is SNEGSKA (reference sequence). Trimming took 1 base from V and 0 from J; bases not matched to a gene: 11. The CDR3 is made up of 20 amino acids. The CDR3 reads CSARVDLGLAGESSYNEQFF. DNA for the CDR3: TGCAGTGCTAGAGTAGACTTGGGACTAGCGGGGGAGAGCTCCTACAATGAGCAGTTCTTC.

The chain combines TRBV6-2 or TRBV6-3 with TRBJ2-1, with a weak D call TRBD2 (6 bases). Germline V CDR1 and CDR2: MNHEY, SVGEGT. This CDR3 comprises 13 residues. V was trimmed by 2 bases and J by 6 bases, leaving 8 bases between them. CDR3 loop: CASSYRLVNEQFF. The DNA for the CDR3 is TGTGCCAGCAGTTACCGACTAGTCAATGAGCAGTTCTTC.

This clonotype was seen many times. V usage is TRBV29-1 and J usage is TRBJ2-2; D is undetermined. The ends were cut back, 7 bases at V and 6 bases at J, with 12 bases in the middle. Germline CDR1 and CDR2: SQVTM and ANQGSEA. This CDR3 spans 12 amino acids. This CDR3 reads CSAGLGAGELFF. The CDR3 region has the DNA TGCAGCGCTGGGCTTGGGGCCGGGGAGCTGTTTTTT.

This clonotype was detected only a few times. As DNA, the CDR3 is TGTGCCACCAGCAGAGCCCCAGGGCATGCGAACACCGGGGAGCTGTTTTTT. Translated, it gives CATSRAPGHANTGELFF. The V and J genes are TRBV15 and TRBJ2-2; possible D gene TRBD1, 5 bases. This CDR3 spans 17 amino acids. Trimming shortened V by 1 base and J by 0 bases, and 12 bases separated the two germline ends. CDR1 and CDR2 from the germline V gene are LNHNV and YYDKDF (reference sequence).

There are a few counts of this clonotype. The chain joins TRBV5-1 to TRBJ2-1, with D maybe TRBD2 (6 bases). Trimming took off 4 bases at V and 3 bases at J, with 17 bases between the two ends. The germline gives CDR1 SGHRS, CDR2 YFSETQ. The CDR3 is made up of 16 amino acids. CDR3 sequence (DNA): TGCGCCAGCAGCCTCACCGGGACTCCCCACTACAATGAGCAGTTCTTC. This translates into CASSLTGTPHYNEQFF.

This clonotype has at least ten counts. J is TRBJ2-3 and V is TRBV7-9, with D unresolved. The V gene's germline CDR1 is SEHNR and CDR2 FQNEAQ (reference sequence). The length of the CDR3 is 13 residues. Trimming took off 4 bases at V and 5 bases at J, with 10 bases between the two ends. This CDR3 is CASSSDSLDTQYF. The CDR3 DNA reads TGTGCCAGCAGCTCGGATAGCCTAGATACGCAGTATTTT.

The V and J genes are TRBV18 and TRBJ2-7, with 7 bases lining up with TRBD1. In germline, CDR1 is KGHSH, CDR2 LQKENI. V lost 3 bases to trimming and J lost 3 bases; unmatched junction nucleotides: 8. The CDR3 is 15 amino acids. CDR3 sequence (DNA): TGTGCCAGCTCACCCGTAACAGGGGCCTACTACGAGCAGTACTTC. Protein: CASSPVTGAYYEQYF.

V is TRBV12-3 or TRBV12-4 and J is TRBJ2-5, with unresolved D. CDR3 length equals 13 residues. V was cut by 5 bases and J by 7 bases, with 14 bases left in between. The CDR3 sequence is CASSLHTKTTQYF. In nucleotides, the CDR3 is TGTGCCAGCAGTCTCCACACGAAAACGACCCAGTACTTC.

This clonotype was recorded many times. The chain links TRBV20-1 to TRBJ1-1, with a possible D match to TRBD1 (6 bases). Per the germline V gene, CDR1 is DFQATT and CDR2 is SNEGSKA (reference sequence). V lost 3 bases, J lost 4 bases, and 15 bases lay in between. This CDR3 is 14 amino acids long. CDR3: CSASKGGWGTEAFF. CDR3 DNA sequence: TGCAGTGCTAGTAAGGGGGGCTGGGGCACTGAAGCTTTCTTT.

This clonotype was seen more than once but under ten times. The CDR3 sequence is CASSLWVNTGELFF. CDR3 bases: TGTGCCAGCAGTTTATGGGTGAACACCGGGGAGCTGTTTTTT. The genes are TRBV28 and TRBJ2-2; D not certain. CDR3 length equals 14 residues. Trimming cost V 0 bases and J 1 base, with 3 bases left between them. Germline loops: CDR1 MDHEN, CDR2 SYDVKM.